Below, 11 T cell receptor beta chains from the same sample are listed, as sequenced in a study of T cell responses to AZD1222 COVID-19 vaccine. Method: immunoSEQ multiplex PCR; TCRdb's copy keeps in-frame clones and lacks some. The sample lists 150,000 to 200,000 clones, 90% to 95% occurring once. Sequencing used peripheral blood, obtained 28 days after the second AZD1222 dose. These receptors were obtained from an adult who received the AZD1222 COVID-19 vaccine.

V gene TRBV29-1 combines with J gene TRBJ2-5; 7 bases map to TRBD1. J lost 2 bases, V lost 7 bases, and 4 bases had no gene match. Germline-derived CDR1 and CDR2 are SQVTM and ANQGSEA. The CDR3 covers 12 residues. The CDR3 is CSARQGQETQYF. The CDR3 coding sequence is TGCAGCGCCAGACAGGGTCAAGAGACCCAGTACTTC. The complete variable domain, with remaining parts taken from reference TRBV29-1 and TRBJ2-5, reads SAVISQKPSRDICQRGTSLTIQCQVDSQVTMMFWYRQQPGQSLTLIATANQGSEATYESGFVIDKFPISRPNLTFSTLTVSNMSPEDSSIYLCSARQGQETQYFGPGTRLLVL.

Comment on this clone: Other nucleotide sequences from this sample produce the same CDR3. The genes are TRBV19 and TRBJ1-2; D might be TRBD1 (5 bases). Germline V lookup: CDR1 LNHDA, CDR2 SQIVND (reference sequence). There are 13 residues in the CDR3. The V end was cut by 3 bases, the J end by 3 bases, with 8 bases between. The CDR3 loop is CASSIQGDYGYTF. The CDR3 DNA is TGTGCCAGTAGTATTCAGGGCGACTATGGCTACACCTTC.

V and J are TRBV19 and TRBJ1-5, with a tentative D call TRBD1 (5 bases). This CDR3 has 16 amino acids. V lost 6 bases to trimming and J lost 4 bases, with 19 bases between them. Germline loops: CDR1 LNHDA, CDR2 SQIVND (reference sequence). The CDR3 region has the DNA TGTGCCAGTAGCATCGGTTGGGACTTGGCTAATCAGCCCCAGCATTTT. Amino acids: CASSIGWDLANQPQHF.

The chain has TRBV7-8 and TRBJ1-6; the match to TRBD1 covers 8 bases. In germline, CDR1 is SGHVS, CDR2 FQNEAQ. CDR3 length equals 15 residues. After removal of 5 bases from V and 7 bases from J, the junction contained 7 bases not matched to a gene. CDR3 DNA sequence: TGTGCCAGCAGCCCTTGGACAGGGCAGAATTCACCCCTCCACTTT. Encoded protein: CASSPWTGQNSPLHF. The variable domain in full, with the rest retrieved from reference TRBV7-8 and TRBJ1-6, is GAGVSQSPRYKVAKRGQDVALRCDPISGHVSLFWYQQALGQGPEFLTYFQNEAQLDKSGLPSDRFFAERPEGSVSTLKIQRTQQEDSAVYLCASSPWTGQNSPLHFGNGTRLTVT.

V is TRBV5-1 and J is TRBJ1-1; D remains unclear. The CDR3 extends over 14 amino acids. Between the trimmed V and J ends, which lost 0 bases and 3 bases, there was a span of 9 bases. Germline assignment: CDR1 SGHRS and CDR2 YFSETQ. Here the CDR3 reads CASSLGELYTEAFF. The CDR3 nucleotides are TGCGCCAGCAGCTTGGGGGAGCTCTACACTGAAGCTTTCTTT.

V and J are TRBV11-2 and TRBJ1-1; D ambiguous. Trimming pared 1 base from V and 4 bases from J, leaving 7 bases between. Germline V CDR1 and CDR2: SGHAT, FQNNGV. This CDR3 region has 13 residues. CDR3 coding DNA: TGTGCCAGCAGCTTAGTTGTGGGCACTGAAGCTTTCTTT. This gives the protein CASSLVVGTEAFF.

The rearrangement uses TRBV2 and TRBJ1-5, with D uncertain. Between the trimmed V and J ends, which lost 7 bases and 3 bases, there was a span of 10 bases. Looked up from germline, CDR1 is SNHLY and CDR2 is FYNNEI. This CDR3 comprises 13 residues. The CDR3 DNA is TGTGCCAGCACGGAGTCCAACAATCAGCCCCAGCATTTT. Its translation: CASTESNNQPQHF.

J is TRBJ2-4 and V is TRBV15, with a possible D match to TRBD1 (6 bases). This CDR3 has 13 amino acids. V was shortened by 5 bases and J by 6 bases, with 11 bases between the two germline ends. Germline V CDR1 and CDR2: LNHNV, YYDKDF (reference sequence). The CDR3 nucleotides read TGTGCCACCAGCCCAAGGACAGTAAACATTCAGTACTTC. It translates to CATSPRTVNIQYF. Full variable domain (outside the CDR3, taken from reference TRBV15 and TRBJ2-4): DAMVIQNPRYQVTQFGKPVTLSCSQTLNHNVMYWYQQKSSQAPKLLFHYYDKDFNNEADTPDNFQSRRPNTSFCFLDIRSPGLGDTAMYLCATSPRTVNIQYFGAGTRLSVL.

This clone is a singleton in its sample. The chain recombines TRBV5-1 with TRBJ1-1; 9 nucleotides line up with TRBD1. There are 15 residues in the CDR3. V dropped 2 bases and J dropped 1; count of bases not matched to a gene: 3. The germline V gene has CDR1 SGHRS and CDR2 YFSETQ. This chain's CDR3 is CASSFGQGRNTEAFF. CDR3 nucleotides: TGCGCCAGCAGCTTTGGACAGGGGCGGAACACTGAAGCTTTCTTT. Full variable domain (rest looked up from reference TRBV5-1 and TRBJ1-1): KAGVTQTPRYLIKTRGQQVTLSCSPISGHRSVSWYQQTPGQGLQFLFEYFSETQRNKGNFPGRFSGRQFSNSRSEMNVSTLELGDSALYLCASSFGQGRNTEAFFGQGTRLTVV.

As DNA, the CDR3 is TGTGCTAGTGGTTTTGCGGTTCGGTACAATGAGCAGTTCTTC. It is translated as CASGFAVRYNEQFF. The rearrangement uses TRBV12-5 and TRBJ2-1, with D uncertain. The CDR3 has 14 residues. The germline V gene has CDR1 LGHNT and CDR2 FRNRAP. V was cut by 3 bases and J by 4 bases, with 10 bases left in between.

This chain links TRBV6-5 with TRBJ1-2; 9 bases map to TRBD1. Losses at the gene ends were 5 bases for V and 8 bases for J; bases not matched to a gene: 9. The CDR3 consists of 14 residues. Germline CDR1 is MNHEY and CDR2 is SVGAGI. The CDR3 loop is CASSTSGTGRGYTF. The CDR3 DNA follows: TGTGCCAGCAGTACTTCCGGGACAGGGCGAGGCTACACCTTC.